The 7 T cell receptor beta chains below come from one sample, sequenced in a study of tumor and adjacent non-tumor tissue in lung cancer. TCRbeta libraries were built with three rounds of nested PCR, modified from ARM-PCR. From the multiplex PCR reads, TCRdb called clonotypes with MiXCR, one entry per CDR3 protein. The data contain some 95,000 distinct CDR3 sequences, roughly 78% of them singletons. No cell sorting was done before RNA was extracted from the tissue. More than 3 cm separated this lung sample from the edge of the tumor. The sample consisted of distant non-tumor lung tissue. The receptors originated from a man between 60 and 70 years old with small cell lung cancer.

The chain couples TRBV10-2 to TRBJ2-5; D is uncertain. The CDR3 runs to 11 residues. The ends were cut back, 9 bases at V and 4 bases at J, with 9 bases in the middle. Looked up from germline, CDR1 is WSHSY and CDR2 is SAAADI. CDR3 DNA: TGCGCCAGTAAGTTTGGAGAGACCCAGTACTTC. This codes for CASKFGETQYF.

Comments on this clonotype: Its ends do not fully match the called genes, so a read error is possible. CDR3 loop: CAWNWRGHEQYF. Written as DNA, the CDR3 is TGTGCCTGGAACTGGAGGGGCCACGAGCAATACTTC. The chain is built from TRBV30 and TRBJ2-7, with D tentatively TRBD2 (6 bases). The V gene's germline CDR1 is GTSNPN and CDR2 SVGIG (reference sequence). CDR3 length: 12 amino acids.

This clonotype was seen repeatedly, ten times or more. The chain joins TRBV28 to TRBJ2-6, with unresolved D. CDR1 is MDHEN and CDR2 is SYDVKM in the germline V gene. The CDR3 loop spans 13 amino acids. V gave up 6 bases and J gave up 1 base, with 4 bases separating them. The CDR3 loop is CASRASGANVLTF. CDR3 DNA: TGTGCCAGCAGAGCGTCTGGGGCCAACGTCCTGACTTTC.

This clonotype was counted many times. The chain combines TRBV30 with TRBJ1-1; 12 bases align to TRBD1. The ends lost 0 bases at V and 0 bases at J; junction bases unmatched: 11. This CDR3 is 19 amino acids long. Germline loops: CDR1 GTSNPN, CDR2 SVGIG (reference sequence). CDR3 region: CAWSVISRDRGHLNTEAFF. CDR3 sequence (DNA): TGTGCCTGGAGTGTGATTTCTCGGGACAGGGGGCATTTGAACACTGAAGCTTTCTTT.

Points on this clonotype: The junction and the germline gene differ at one end; a read error may be behind it. The chain carries TRBV11-2 and TRBJ2-2; perhaps TRBD2 as D (6 bases). Germline CDR1 is SGHAT and CDR2 is FQNNGV. There are 14 residues in the CDR3. CDR3 in amino acids: CASSQLGGVGELFF. Here the CDR3 DNA reads TGTGCCAGTAGCCAGTTGGGCGGGGTCGGGGAACTGTTTTTT.

Many counts were recorded for this clonotype. The chain uses TRBV28 and TRBJ2-5; TRBD1 matches at 10 bases. Germline CDR1 reads MDHEN; CDR2 reads SYDVKM. The CDR3 spans 16 residues. The junction had 10 bases not matched to a gene; V was cut back by 3 bases and J by 6 bases. The CDR3 reads CASSLGDRGTRKTQYF. The CDR3 coding sequence is TGTGCCAGCAGTTTGGGGGACAGGGGTACAAGGAAGACCCAGTACTTC.

The rearrangement joins TRBV12-3 or TRBV12-4 to TRBJ2-3; TRBD2 aligns across 10 bases. Unmatched junction bases numbered 15, after V lost 6 bases and J lost 0 bases. CDR3 length: 19 amino acids. For the CDR3, the DNA is TGTGCCAGCAGATCTACTATCGGGACTAGCGAAACTAGCACAGATACGCAGTATTTT. Its translation is CASRSTIGTSETSTDTQYF.